This record covers a single TCR beta chain. What it binds is not known. The data belong to a study of identical twins. With template switching, a universal primer site was added, and the cDNA carried unique molecular identifiers. TCRdb reprocessed the 5' RACE reads with MiXCR, giving one entry per CDR3 protein. The sample records about 900,000 distinct CDR3 sequences, roughly 12% being singletons. Study conclusions and caveats: An excess of low generation probability was shown by twin-shared out-of-frame alpha sequences. Zero-insertion results could be subject to partial confounding by invariant MAIT and iNKT cells. There was more out-of-frame TCR alpha sharing in monozygotic twins than models estimated.

The germline gives CDR1 SGHVS, CDR2 FQNEAQ. V lost 5 bases to trimming and J lost 4 bases, with 25 bases between them. This CDR3 is 18 amino acids long. This sample was shared with a second study, whose subject was yellow fever vaccine responses in identical twins.

Sequences were obtained from PBMCs. The chain couples TRBV7-8 to TRBJ2-3; perhaps D is TRBD1 or TRBD2 (5 bases each). This sequence was found in a woman between 18 and 29 years old in good health. The CDR3 region has the DNA TGTGCCAGCAGCCCGGGACGGAGCTCTATCCCCGGGTCAGATACGCAGTATTTT. Translated, it gives CASSPGRSSIPGSDTQYF.